This TCR beta chain is drawn from a study of blood T cell repertoires in COVID-19 (dated by TCRdb to about 2020). With regard to the full study: Samples from collaborators originated in the United States, Italy and Spain and spanned both the acute and convalescent phases of COVID-19. The material from the prospective study consisted of cDNA or gDNA derived from T cells, B-cell-depleted T cells, or PBMCs. Deeply sampled blood TCRbeta repertoires from subjects exposed to, actively infected with, or recovered from COVID-19 were included in the dataset. The repertoires were released in a freely available public database intended as a resource for research on the immune response to SARS-CoV-2. Samples came from the ongoing ImmuneRACE study (first 160 participants) plus 1,254 subjects from 6 global collaborators. A de-identified subject ID, COVID-19 status, age in years and sex were almost always included in the sample metadata. HLA class I and class II types, where available, came from metadata supplied by the sample provider rather than from assay-based typing.

Points the paper makes about the study in general: How much clinical and demographic metadata was included differed by source and by participant, and the metadata was provided uncurated.

TCRbeta CDR3 regions were amplified from genomic DNA by means of the immunoSEQ Assay, a bias-controlled multiplex PCR. Concerning the study's data processing: Nucleated cell counts per sample were estimated from amplification of reference gene primers within the assay. Sequence reads were collapsed and filtered to measure the absolute abundance of every unique TCRbeta CDR3 rearrangement. For each sample, productive Simpson clonality was calculated as the square root of Simpson's diversity index over productive rearrangements. In TCRdb, the immuneACCESS table is reduced to in-frame sequences with V and J assigned. These tables do not hold every clone; where another copy was compared, an unresolved V gene accounts for under half, and the others remain unexplained. D and trimming come from the DNA, and the V and J calls and clone size come from that table. The sample table shows roughly 50,000 clones, and more than 80% are seen once. The top ten hold 6.5% of the sample.

The cysteine opens and the phenylalanine closes a CDR3 of 15 amino acids. Only the CDR3 region is kept as DNA, spanning 45 bases read in frame from base 1. CDR1 and CDR2 were assigned from the germline V gene as SGHVS and FQNEAQ. V trim: 5 bases; J trim: 12 bases; unmatched bases: 16. As to this clone: Its antigen is not yet known. The record has no base qualities; no much larger clone is one base away.

Each collaborating institution followed its own protocols to collect whole blood in K2EDTA tubes. Collaborator samples were shipped for TCRbeta analysis as frozen whole blood, isolated PBMCs, or DNA extracted from either sample type. Sample: peripheral blood. The sequence came from a man in his 60s with acute or convalescent COVID-19. This chain is built from TRBV7-8 and TRBJ2-1, with 7 bases aligning to TRBD1. Read as DNA, the sequence is TGTGCCAGCAGCCCCCCAGGACAGGCGAACCGGGGGCAGTTCTTC. It translates to CASSPPGQANRGQFF.